This is a list of T cell receptor beta chains from one sample in a study of immune characterization of retroperitoneal liposarcoma. TCRdb itself ran the PCR reads through MiXCR, one entry per CDR3 protein. The sample has fewer than 25,000 distinct CDR3 sequences; 37% are singletons. The sample comprised blood. These receptors came from a male donor with retroperitoneal liposarcoma. Both conserved end residues are trimmed from each CDR3. The order of the fields is V gene, J gene, D gene, CDR3 protein. D genes are given only for firm matches.

TRBV12-3/TRBV12-4	TRBJ2-1	NA	ASSPGRGVSYEQF
TRBV7-2	TRBJ1-4	NA	ASSLGAGHQAHGHDRKSTRLF
TRBV5-5	TRBJ2-5	NA	ASSLVSEETQY
TRBV6-1	TRBJ2-1	NA	ASTHRDKETQF
TRBV11-3	NA	NA	ASSQEGISEQY
TRBV11-1	TRBJ1-2	TRBD1	ASSPDRVDGYT
TRBV7-2	TRBJ2-3	TRBD2	ASRPTSASQQY
TRBV5-6	TRBJ2-7	NA	ASSLSSYEQY
TRBV7-6	TRBJ2-1	NA	ASSLRQGGYEQF
TRBV7-8	TRBJ1-2	NA	ASSLGPRTGGYT
TRBV7-2	TRBJ2-3	NA	ASSPASYEQF
TRBV6-1	TRBJ2-1	NA	ASSLTGYEQF
TRBV6-1	NA	TRBD1	AIGDRTGTKETQF
TRBV7-2	TRBJ2-3	NA	ASSLGTAGGDTQY
TRBV7-3	TRBJ1-2	NA	ASSDPLGGTNYGYT
TRBV6-1	TRBJ2-1	NA	ASSTRDRRAYEQF
TRBV12-3/TRBV12-4	TRBJ2-2	NA	ASRGGGADTGELF
TRBV12-3/TRBV12-4	TRBJ1-6	NA	ASSAHGGGSSPLH
TRBV11-2	TRBJ2-3	NA	ASSFSKDTDTQY
TRBV6-1	TRBJ2-4	TRBD1	ASRDRGNSPLH
TRBV6-1	TRBJ2-1	NA	ASKTPSSEINEQF
TRBV7-6	TRBJ2-5	NA	ASSFGSRQETQY
TRBV6-1	TRBJ2-1	TRBD1	ASSRTGGQETQF
TRBV25-1	TRBJ2-7	NA	ASSEYDADSYEQY
TRBV12-3/TRBV12-4	TRBJ2-2	TRBD1	ASTLDRGLTGELF
TRBV12-3/TRBV12-4	TRBJ1-2	NA	ASGMGGRYGYT
TRBV6-1	NA	TRBD1	ASSSYRGTYEQY
TRBV4-1	TRBJ2-1	NA	ASSQDPLRANEQF
TRBV7-3	NA	TRBD2	ASSWASGSLETQY
TRBV12-3/TRBV12-4	TRBJ2-1	NA	ASSFLRSNEQF
TRBV12-3/TRBV12-4	TRBJ2-4	NA	ASSLTGEGGY
TRBV7-6	TRBJ2-1	NA	ASSLAGPNNEQF
TRBV11-3	TRBJ2-1	TRBD2	ASSLVGGSRYEQF
TRBV7-2	TRBJ2-1	NA	ASSPLYGAYNEQF
TRBV6-1	TRBJ2-5	TRBD2	ASSPGTSGRETQY
TRBV27	TRBJ1-1	NA	ASTGGGNTEAF
TRBV10-3	TRBJ1-1	NA	AGGGMGTEAF
TRBV12-3/TRBV12-4	TRBJ1-4	NA	ASSLENEKLF
TRBV12-3/TRBV12-4	TRBJ1-4	NA	ASSYVREKLF
TRBV11-2	NA	TRBD2	ASSAFPSGGADEQY
TRBV10-2	TRBJ2-7	NA	ASTEDSPSYEQY
TRBV7-8	TRBJ2-1	NA	ASTLPPQGGAFTEETQF
TRBV6-1	TRBJ2-1	NA	ASSQGIGYEQF
TRBV6-1	TRBJ2-1	NA	ASSRGVGYNEQF
TRBV6-1	NA	NA	ASSQGEGAAYNEQY